Listed here is a single T cell receptor (beta chain). Its cognate antigen is unknown. The CDR3 covers 15 residues. Trimming shortened V by 5 bases and J by 0 bases, and 11 bases separated the two germline ends. Germline loops: CDR1 MNHEY, CDR2 SVGAGI. The data were obtained in a study of T cell responses to AZD1222 COVID-19 vaccine. Findings and limits, study-wide: Targets within unmutated variant regions were reportedly found for nearly half of spike-specific TCRs. Dominant CD4 TCR responses targeted spike regions 160-218 and 743-854. Most donors were white British and more were female, and clonal diversity was possibly underestimated.

Measured with immunoSEQ multiplex PCR; TCRdb has only the in-frame clones, and not every one. This table holds tens of thousands of clones, roughly 90% found once. Sequenced material: peripheral blood, taken 28 days after the second AZD1222 dose. The origin of this receptor is an adult who received the AZD1222 COVID-19 vaccine. This chain links TRBV6-5 with TRBJ1-5; D not resolved. CDR3 region: CASSRGAYSNQPQHF. In DNA form, the CDR3 reads TGTGCCAGCAGTAGAGGCGCCTATAGCAATCAGCCCCAGCATTTT.